This T cell receptor (beta chain) stems from a study of blood T cell repertoires in COVID-19. The V and J ends lost 1 base and 0 bases respectively, with 9 bases between them. Germline values: CDR1 MNHEY, CDR2 SVGAGI. The CDR3 loop spans 15 amino acids. Libraries were prepared by immunoSEQ multiplex PCR; TCRdb keeps only in-frame clonotypes and omits some of them. The data hold about 350,000 clones, with over 75% observed a single time. Those who participated ranged in age from roughly 18 to 90 years and resided in approximately 23 US areas. The chain has TRBV6-5 and TRBJ1-1; D gene ambiguous. The sequenced sample was PBMCs or T cells enriched from blood (not recorded which). The TCR sequence derives from a woman aged 30 to 39 who had recovered from COVID-19. The CDR3 DNA reads TGTGCCAGCAGTTACTACGGACTAATGAACACTGAAGCTTTCTTT. Protein product: CASSYYGLMNTEAFF.